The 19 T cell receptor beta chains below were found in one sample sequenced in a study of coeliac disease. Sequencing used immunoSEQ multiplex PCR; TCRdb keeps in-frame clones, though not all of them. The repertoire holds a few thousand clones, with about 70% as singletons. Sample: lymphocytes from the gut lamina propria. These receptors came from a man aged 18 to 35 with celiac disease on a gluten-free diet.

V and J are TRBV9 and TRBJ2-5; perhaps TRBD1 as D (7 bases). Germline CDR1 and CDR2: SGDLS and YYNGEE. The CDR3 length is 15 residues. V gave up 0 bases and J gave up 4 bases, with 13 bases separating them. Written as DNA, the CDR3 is TGTGCCAGCAGCGTAGGACAGGGAGGTGGAGAGACCCAGTACTTC. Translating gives CASSVGQGGGETQYF.

For the CDR3, the DNA is TGTGCCAGCACTCGCGCGGGGGGCGCGGCCGGGGAGCTGTTTTTT. The encoded protein is CASTRAGGAAGELFF. The chain carries TRBV7-2 and TRBJ2-2, with TRBD2 matching 8 bases. CDR1 SGHTA and CDR2 FQGNSA come from the germline V gene. With V trimmed by 7 bases and J by 6 bases, 10 bases remained unmatched. CDR3 size: 15 residues.

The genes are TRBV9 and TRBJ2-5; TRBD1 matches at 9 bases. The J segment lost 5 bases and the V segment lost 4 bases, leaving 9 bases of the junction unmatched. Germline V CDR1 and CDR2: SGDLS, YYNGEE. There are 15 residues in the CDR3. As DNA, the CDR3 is TGTGCCAGCAGCAAGGGACAGGGAGGACGGGAGACCCAGTACTTC. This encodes CASSKGQGGRETQYF.

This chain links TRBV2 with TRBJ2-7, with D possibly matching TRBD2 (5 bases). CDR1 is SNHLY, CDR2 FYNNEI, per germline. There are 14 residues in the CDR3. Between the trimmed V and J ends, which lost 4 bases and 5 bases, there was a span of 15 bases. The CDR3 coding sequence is TGTGCCAGCAGTGTCCTAGCCGGGTCGAACGAGCAGTACTTC. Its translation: CASSVLAGSNEQYF.

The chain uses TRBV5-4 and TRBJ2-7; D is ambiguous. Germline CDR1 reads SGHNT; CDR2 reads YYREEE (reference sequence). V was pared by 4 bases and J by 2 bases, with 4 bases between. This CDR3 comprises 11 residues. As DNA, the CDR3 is TGTGCCAGCAGCCCCGCCTACGAGCAGTACTTC. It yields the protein CASSPAYEQYF.

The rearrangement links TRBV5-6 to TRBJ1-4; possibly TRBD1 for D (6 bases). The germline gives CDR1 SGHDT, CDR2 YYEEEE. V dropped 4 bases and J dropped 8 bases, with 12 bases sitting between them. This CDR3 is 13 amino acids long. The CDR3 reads CASSPWDNEKLFF. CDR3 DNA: TGTGCCAGCAGCCCGTGGGACAACGAAAAACTGTTTTTT. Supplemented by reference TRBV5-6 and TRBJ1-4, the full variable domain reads DAGVTQSPTHLIKTRGQQVTLRCSPKSGHDTVSWYQQALGQGPQFIFQYYEEEERQRGNFPDRFSGHQFPNYSSELNVNALLLGDSALYLCASSPWDNEKLFFGSGTQLSVL.

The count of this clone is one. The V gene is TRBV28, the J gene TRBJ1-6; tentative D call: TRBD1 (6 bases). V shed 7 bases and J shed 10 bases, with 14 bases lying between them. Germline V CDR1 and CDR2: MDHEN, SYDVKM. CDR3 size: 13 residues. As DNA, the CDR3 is TGTGCCAGCACCCTAACAGGGCGATCACCCCTCCACTTT. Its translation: CASTLTGRSPLHF.

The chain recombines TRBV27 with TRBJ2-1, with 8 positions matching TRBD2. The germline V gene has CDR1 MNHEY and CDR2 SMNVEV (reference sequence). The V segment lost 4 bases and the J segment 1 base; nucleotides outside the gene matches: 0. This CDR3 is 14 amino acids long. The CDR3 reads CASSSGGSYNEQFF. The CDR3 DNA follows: TGTGCCAGCAGTTCGGGGGGGTCCTACAATGAGCAGTTCTTC.

The CDR3 sequence is CASSEIAGGGSTDTQYF. In nucleotides, the CDR3 is TGTGCCAGCAGTGAGATAGCGGGGGGCGGGAGCACAGATACGCAGTATTTT. The gene calls are TRBV6-1 and TRBJ2-3; 10 nucleotides line up with TRBD2. Germline CDR1 and CDR2: MNHNS and SASEGT. The CDR3 loop spans 17 amino acids. V shed 3 bases and J 0 bases; nucleotides not matched to a gene: 6.

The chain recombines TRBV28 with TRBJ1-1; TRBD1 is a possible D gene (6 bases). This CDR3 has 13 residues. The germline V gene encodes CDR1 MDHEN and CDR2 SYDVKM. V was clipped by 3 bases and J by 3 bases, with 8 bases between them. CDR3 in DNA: TGTGCCAGCAGTTTTGGGGGCGACACTGAAGCTTTCTTT. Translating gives CASSFGGDTEAFF.

The CDR3 DNA reads as TGTGCCAGCAGTTTATTGACAGGGGGGGTTCAGCCCCAGCATTTT. This gives the protein CASSLLTGGVQPQHF. The chain combines TRBV28 with TRBJ1-5, with 9 nucleotides matching TRBD1. J lost 6 bases, V lost 1 base, and 4 bases had no gene match. The germline V gene encodes CDR1 MDHEN and CDR2 SYDVKM. CDR3 length: 15 residues.

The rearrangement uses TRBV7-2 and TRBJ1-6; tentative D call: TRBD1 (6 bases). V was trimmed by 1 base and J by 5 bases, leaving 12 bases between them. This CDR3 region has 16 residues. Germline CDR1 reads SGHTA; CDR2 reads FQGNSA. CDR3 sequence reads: CASSLGPRGNNSPLHF. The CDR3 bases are TGTGCCAGCAGCTTAGGGCCAAGGGGGAATAATTCACCCCTCCACTTT.

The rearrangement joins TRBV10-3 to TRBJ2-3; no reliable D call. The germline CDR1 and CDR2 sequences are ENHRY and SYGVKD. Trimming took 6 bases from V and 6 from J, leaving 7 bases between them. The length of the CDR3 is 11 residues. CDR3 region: CAISSQDTQYF. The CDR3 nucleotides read TGTGCCATCAGCAGTCAGGATACGCAGTATTTT.

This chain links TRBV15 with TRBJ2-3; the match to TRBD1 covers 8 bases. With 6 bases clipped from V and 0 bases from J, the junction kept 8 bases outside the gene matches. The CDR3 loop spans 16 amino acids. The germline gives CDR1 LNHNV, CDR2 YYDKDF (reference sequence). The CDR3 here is CATSRAQGASTDTQYF. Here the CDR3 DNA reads TGTGCCACCAGTCGAGCTCAGGGGGCGAGCACAGATACGCAGTATTTT.

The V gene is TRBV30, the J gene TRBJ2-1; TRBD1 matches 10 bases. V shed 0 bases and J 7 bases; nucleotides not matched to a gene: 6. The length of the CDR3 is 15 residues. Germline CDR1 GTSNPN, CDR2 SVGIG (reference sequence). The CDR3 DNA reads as TGTGCCTGGAGTGTACTCCGGGACAGGGGAAATGAGCAGTTCTTC. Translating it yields CAWSVLRDRGNEQFF.

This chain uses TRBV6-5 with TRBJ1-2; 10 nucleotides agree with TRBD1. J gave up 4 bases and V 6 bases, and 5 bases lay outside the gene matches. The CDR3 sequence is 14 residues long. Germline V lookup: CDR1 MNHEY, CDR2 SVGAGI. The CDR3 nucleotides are TGTGCCAGCAGGCCCGGGACAGGGGTCTATGGCTACACCTTC. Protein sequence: CASRPGTGVYGYTF.

The chain's CDR3 is CASSPDRETQYF. CDR3 nucleotides: TGCGCCAGCAGCCCGGACAGGGAGACCCAGTACTTC. The V gene is TRBV5-1, the J gene TRBJ2-5, with 7 positions matching TRBD1. The V and J ends lost 4 bases and 5 bases, in that order; junction bases with no gene match: 2. Germline assignment: CDR1 SGHRS and CDR2 YFSETQ. This CDR3 has 12 residues.

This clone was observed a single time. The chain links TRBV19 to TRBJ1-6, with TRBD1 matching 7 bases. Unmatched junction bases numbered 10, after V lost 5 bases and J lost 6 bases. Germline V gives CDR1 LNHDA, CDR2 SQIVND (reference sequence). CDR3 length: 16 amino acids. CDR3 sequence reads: CASSWGTGQSNSPLHF. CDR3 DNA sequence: TGTGCCAGTAGTTGGGGAACGGGACAGTCTAATTCACCCCTCCACTTT. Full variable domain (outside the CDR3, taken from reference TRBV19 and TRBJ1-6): DGGITQSPKYLFRKEGQNVTLSCEQNLNHDAMYWYRQDPGQGLRLIYYSQIVNDFQKGDIAEGYSVSREKKESFPLTVTSAQKNPTAFYLCASSWGTGQSNSPLHFGNGTRLTVT.

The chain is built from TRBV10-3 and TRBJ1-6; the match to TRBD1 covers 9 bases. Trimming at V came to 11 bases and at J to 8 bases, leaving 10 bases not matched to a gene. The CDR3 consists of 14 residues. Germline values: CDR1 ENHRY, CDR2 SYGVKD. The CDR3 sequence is CASGGTGRYSPLHF. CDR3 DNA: TGTGCCTCCGGAGGGACAGGGCGGTATTCACCCCTCCACTTT.